In its sample, the clone carrying this T cell receptor beta chain is medium-sized. V trimming: 4 bases; J trimming: 3 bases; junction bases outside the gene matches: 9. Per germline, CDR1 KGHDR and CDR2 SFDVKD. There are 16 residues in the CDR3. TCRdb ran MiXCR on the PCR reads and lists one entry per CDR3 protein. The sample lists some 2,000 distinct CDR3 sequences; more than 15% were seen once. This sample is part of a study of CXCR3 chemokines and chemotherapy response in bladder cancer. The TCR originated in a human donor with bladder cancer that responded to neoadjuvant chemotherapy. The sample was gathered from a patient whose treatment included neoadjuvant chemotherapy. This chain links TRBV24-1 with TRBJ2-5, with 8 bases fitting TRBD1. The CDR3 loop is CATSDDRGAAKETQYF. CDR3 sequence (DNA): TGTGCCACCAGTGACGACAGGGGTGCGGCTAAAGAGACCCAGTACTTC.